This T cell receptor (beta chain) originates from a study of shared clonotypes between healthy human individuals. The method was immunoSEQ multiplex PCR; TCRdb's version includes in-frame clones alone and lacks a portion of them. This table holds about 960,000 clones, approximately 76% found once. Losses at the gene ends were 5 bases for V and 8 bases for J; bases not matched to a gene: 3. The CDR3 is made up of 12 amino acids. CDR1 is MDHEN and CDR2 is SYDVKM in the germline V gene. Sequenced material: memory CD4+ T cells sorted from blood. Subset in this sample: CD45RA-negative fraction. This rearrangement joins TRBV28 to TRBJ1-5, with TRBD1 identical over 7 bases. This sequence originates from a man aged 18-30 years in good health. The CDR3 here is CASSPQGKPQHF. In DNA, the CDR3 is TGTGCCAGCAGTCCACAGGGGAAGCCCCAGCATTTT.